These 22 T cell receptor beta chains originate from one sample sequenced in a study of graft-versus-host responses after intestinal transplantation listed by TCRdb under 2021. These TCRs are of unknown antigen specificity. The meaning of the sample's time point label: cells obtained before transplantation from donor or recipient. Libraries were constructed by the immunoSEQ multiplex PCR assay. TCRdb limited this immuneACCESS table to in-frame rearrangements with V and J called. A share of clones is missing; checked studies link under half to unresolved V genes, and the rest is unexplained. The sample includes about 120,000 clones, with roughly nine tenths observed a single time. The ten largest clones represent approximately 0.18% of the sample. The sample in question was unstimulated CD4+ T cells sorted from spleen or lymph node cells, obtained before intestinal transplant. Receptor source: a human donor who received an intestinal transplant.

The chain uses TRBV30 and TRBJ1-2, with a weak D call TRBD1 (6 bases). V dropped 5 bases and J dropped 4 bases, with 14 bases sitting between them. Germline assignment: CDR1 GTSNPN and CDR2 SVGIG (reference sequence). The length of the CDR3 is 13 residues. The DNA of the CDR3 is TGTGCCTGGGCCGCCGGGACACCCTATGGCTACACCTTC. This sequence encodes CAWAAGTPYGYTF.

The chain joins TRBV6-6 to TRBJ2-5, with D possibly being TRBD2 (6 bases). V was trimmed by 0 bases and J by 8 bases, leaving 16 bases between them. The germline V gene has CDR1 MNHNY and CDR2 SVGAGI (reference sequence). The CDR3 loop spans 15 amino acids. The CDR3 loop is CASSYSTGGGVTQYF. In DNA, the CDR3 is TGTGCCAGCAGTTACTCGACCGGGGGAGGCGTAACCCAGTACTTC.

This clone has more than one count but fewer than ten. The V call is TRBV11-2, the J call TRBJ2-7, with 13 bases lining up with TRBD2. Germline CDR1 and CDR2: SGHAT and FQNNGV. The J segment lost 0 bases and the V segment lost 6 bases, leaving 11 bases of the junction unmatched. The CDR3 has 18 residues. As DNA, the CDR3 is TGTGCCAGCAGTCGTCGGACTAGCGGGGGCCGGAGCTCCTACGAGCAGTACTTC. Its translation: CASSRRTSGGRSSYEQYF.

J is TRBJ2-7 and V is TRBV4-2, with TRBD2 matching over 9 bases. This CDR3 spans 15 amino acids. Germline V gene data show CDR1 as LGHNA and CDR2 as YNFKEQ. The V segment lost 1 base and the J segment 6 bases; nucleotides outside the gene matches: 7. CDR3 nucleotides: TGTGCCAGCAGCCAAGGGACTAGCGTTTTGGGCGAGCAGTACTTC. This sequence encodes CASSQGTSVLGEQYF.

The chain recombines TRBV28 with TRBJ2-1, with 8 bases lining up with TRBD1. CDR3 length equals 13 residues. V gave up 5 bases and J gave up 8 bases; unmatched junction bases: 5. The germline V gene encodes CDR1 MDHEN and CDR2 SYDVKM. As DNA, the CDR3 is TGTGCCAGCAGTCCCGACAGGGGCTATGAGCAGTTCTTC. Protein product: CASSPDRGYEQFF.

This sequence joins TRBV5-4 and TRBJ2-2; 7 bases map to TRBD2. The germline CDR1 and CDR2 sequences are SGHNT and YYREEE (reference sequence). CDR3 length equals 15 residues. The V and J ends lost 4 bases and 5 bases, in that order; junction bases with no gene match: 8. This CDR3 reads CASSPSGAITGELFF. The CDR3 DNA follows: TGTGCCAGCAGCCCCAGCGGGGCGATAACCGGGGAGCTGTTTTTT.

This clone appeared a single time. This rearrangement joins TRBV5-1 to TRBJ2-6; a possible D gene is TRBD1 (5 bases). V was shortened by 0 bases and J by 0 bases, with 13 bases between the two germline ends. Germline CDR1 SGHRS, CDR2 YFSETQ. CDR3 length: 18 amino acids. CDR3 in DNA: TGCGCCAGCAGCTTGGTACCCCCAGGGCTCTCTGGGGCCAACGTCCTGACTTTC. Its protein is CASSLVPPGLSGANVLTF.

This chain links TRBV9 with TRBJ2-2; TRBD1 matches 9 bases. The CDR3 consists of 14 residues. The germline CDR1 and CDR2 sequences are SGDLS and YYNGEE. J lost 6 bases, V lost 4 bases, and 4 bases had no gene match. The CDR3 nucleotides are TGTGCCAGCAGCCCTCGGACAGGGGCCGGGGAGCTGTTTTTT. Its translation is CASSPRTGAGELFF.

This chain links TRBV7-8 with TRBJ2-1; 9 bases line up with TRBD2. Trimming took 3 bases from V and 7 from J; bases not matched to a gene: 10. The CDR3 spans 16 residues. From germline, CDR1 is SGHVS and CDR2 FQNEAQ. The CDR3 sequence is CASSFSSRGGRNEQFF. The CDR3 DNA is TGTGCCAGCAGCTTTTCCTCGCGGGGGGGCAGGAATGAGCAGTTCTTC.

The chain has TRBV11-2 and TRBJ1-1; maybe TRBD1 (6 bases). The ends were cut back, 1 base at V and 10 bases at J, with 19 bases in the middle. The CDR3 loop spans 15 amino acids. Germline CDR1 is SGHAT and CDR2 is FQNNGV. As DNA, the CDR3 is TGTGCCAGCAGCTTAGCCCGGGACATAGGGCAGGTAGCTTTCTTT. Amino acid sequence: CASSLARDIGQVAFF.

V is TRBV7-9 and J is TRBJ2-1; 7 bases align to TRBD1. J lost 6 bases, V lost 8 bases, and 10 bases had no gene match. The CDR3 loop spans 14 amino acids. Germline V gene lookup returns CDR1 SEHNR and CDR2 FQNEAQ (reference sequence). The CDR3 DNA is TGTGCCAGCCGTAAGACAGGGAGCCCCAATGAGCAGTTCTTC. Its protein product is CASRKTGSPNEQFF.

This CDR3 reads CASSSNRGSDYGNTIYF. CDR3 in DNA: TGCGCCAGCAGCTCTAACAGGGGTTCGGATTATGGAAACACCATATATTTT. The chain links TRBV5-1 to TRBJ1-3; 7 nucleotides line up with TRBD1. Unmatched junction bases numbered 12, after V lost 3 bases and J lost 3 bases. Per the germline V gene, CDR1 is SGHRS and CDR2 is YFSETQ. This CDR3 has 17 residues.

V gene TRBV5-8 combines with J gene TRBJ1-2; D remains ambiguous. Trimming removed 0 bases at V and 8 bases at J, with 14 bases between. This CDR3 has 14 residues. Germline V gene sequence: CDR1 SGHTS, CDR2 YDEGEE. CDR3 sequence: CASSLVRVSGGYTF. Written as DNA, the CDR3 is TGTGCCAGCAGCTTGGTAAGGGTGAGCGGCGGCTACACCTTC.

This clone was found a few times. V gene TRBV2 combines with J gene TRBJ2-7; 7 bases map to TRBD1. This CDR3 has 11 residues. The V segment lost 5 bases and the J segment 7 bases; nucleotides outside the gene matches: 2. Per the germline V gene, CDR1 is SNHLY and CDR2 is FYNNEI. The CDR3 DNA reads TGTGCCAGCAGTCAACAGGGGGAGCAGTACTTC. It specifies CASSQQGEQYF.

This rearrangement joins TRBV6-1 to TRBJ1-1, with no clear D. The germline V gene encodes CDR1 MNHNS and CDR2 SASEGT. V was pared by 8 bases and J by 0 bases, with 10 bases between. This CDR3 has 13 amino acids. CDR3 sequence reads: CASEGSLNTEAFF. The CDR3 region has the DNA TGTGCCAGCGAGGGTTCGCTGAACACTGAAGCTTTCTTT.

The rearrangement uses TRBV6-1 and TRBJ1-1; D is uncertain. Deletions cut 2 bases from V and 1 base from J, with 11 bases between. The CDR3 spans 15 residues. In germline, CDR1 is MNHNS, CDR2 SASEGT. DNA for the CDR3: TGTGCCAGCAGTGAATATGCGGAACCGAACACTGAAGCTTTCTTT. Protein: CASSEYAEPNTEAFF.

J is TRBJ1-4 and V is TRBV28; 7 nucleotides line up with TRBD1. Germline V gives CDR1 MDHEN, CDR2 SYDVKM. This CDR3 is built from 13 residues. V gave up 8 bases and J gave up 5 bases; unmatched junction bases: 5. CDR3 coding DNA: TGTGCCAGCGGGGGACAGTCCAATGAAAAACTGTTTTTT. Protein: CASGGQSNEKLFF.

The rearrangement joins TRBV5-6 to TRBJ2-2; 11 bases line up with TRBD2. V lost 4 bases, J lost 4 bases, and 6 bases stayed unmatched. Germline V lookup: CDR1 SGHDT, CDR2 YYEEEE. The CDR3 is 16 residues long. The CDR3 sequence is CASSDLAGGGTGELFF. DNA for the CDR3: TGTGCCAGCAGCGACTTAGCGGGAGGGGGCACCGGGGAGCTGTTTTTT.

The J gene is TRBJ2-3, the V gene TRBV5-4; 9 bases match TRBD1. This CDR3 contains 16 residues. Germline-derived CDR1 and CDR2 are SGHNT and YYREEE (reference sequence). After removal of 0 bases from V and 4 bases from J, the junction contained 6 bases not matched to a gene. CDR3 nucleotide sequence: TGTGCCAGCAGCTTGGGGCTGGACAGGGGTGCAGATACGCAGTATTTT. Its translation is CASSLGLDRGADTQYF.

The chain links TRBV5-1 to TRBJ2-2; TRBD2 matches at 11 bases. Germline loops: CDR1 SGHRS, CDR2 YFSETQ. J lost 6 bases, V lost 3 bases, and 4 bases had no gene match. This CDR3 comprises 15 residues. For the CDR3, the DNA is TGCGCCAGCAGCTCACTAGCGGGAGTGTCCGGGGAGCTGTTTTTT. Protein sequence: CASSSLAGVSGELFF. Variable domain in full (rest from reference TRBV5-1 and TRBJ2-2): KAGVTQTPRYLIKTRGQQVTLSCSPISGHRSVSWYQQTPGQGLQFLFEYFSETQRNKGNFPGRFSGRQFSNSRSEMNVSTLELGDSALYLCASSSLAGVSGELFFGEGSRLTVL.

The V gene is TRBV28, the J gene TRBJ1-4, with 10 bases fitting TRBD1. The CDR3 is 13 amino acids. The V gene end was trimmed by 6 bases and the J gene end by 8 bases; junction bases not matched to a gene: 3. Germline CDR1 reads MDHEN; CDR2 reads SYDVKM. CDR3 DNA sequence: TGTGCCAGCAGCGGACAGGGGGACGAAAAACTGTTTTTT. This gives the protein CASSGQGDEKLFF.

Comment on this clone: In the same sample, other DNA sequences code for this CDR3. The chain couples TRBV11-3 to TRBJ2-3, with TRBD2 as a possible D gene (5 bases). The CDR3 totals 13 residues. V lost 3 bases, J lost 1 base, and 5 bases lay in between. From germline, CDR1 is SGHNT and CDR2 YENEEA. The CDR3 loop is CASSLGGTDTQYF. Written as DNA, the CDR3 is TGTGCCAGCAGCTTGGGAGGCACAGATACGCAGTATTTT.